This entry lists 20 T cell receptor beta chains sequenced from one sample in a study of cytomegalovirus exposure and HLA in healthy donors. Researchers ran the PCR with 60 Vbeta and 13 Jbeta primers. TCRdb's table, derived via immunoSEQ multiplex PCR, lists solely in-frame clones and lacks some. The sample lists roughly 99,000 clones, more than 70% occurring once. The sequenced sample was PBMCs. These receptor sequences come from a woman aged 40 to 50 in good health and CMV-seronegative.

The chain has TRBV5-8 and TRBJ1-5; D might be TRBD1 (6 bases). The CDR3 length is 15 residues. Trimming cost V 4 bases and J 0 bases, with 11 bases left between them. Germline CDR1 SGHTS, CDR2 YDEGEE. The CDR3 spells CASSPGQYSNQPQHF. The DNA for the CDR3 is TGTGCCAGCAGCCCCGGACAGTATAGCAATCAGCCCCAGCATTTT.

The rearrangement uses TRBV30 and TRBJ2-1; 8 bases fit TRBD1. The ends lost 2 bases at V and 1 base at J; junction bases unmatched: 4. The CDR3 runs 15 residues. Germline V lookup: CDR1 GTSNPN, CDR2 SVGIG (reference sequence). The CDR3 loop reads CAWSPDRGSYNEQFF. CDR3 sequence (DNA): TGTGCCTGGAGTCCCGACAGGGGATCCTACAATGAGCAGTTCTTC.

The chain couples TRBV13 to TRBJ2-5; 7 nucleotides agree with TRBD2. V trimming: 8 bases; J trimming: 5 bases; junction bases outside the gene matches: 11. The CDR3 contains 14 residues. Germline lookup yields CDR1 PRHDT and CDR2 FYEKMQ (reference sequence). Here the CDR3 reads CASGEGRNRETQYF. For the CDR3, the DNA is TGTGCCAGCGGGGAGGGGCGGAACCGGGAGACCCAGTACTTC.

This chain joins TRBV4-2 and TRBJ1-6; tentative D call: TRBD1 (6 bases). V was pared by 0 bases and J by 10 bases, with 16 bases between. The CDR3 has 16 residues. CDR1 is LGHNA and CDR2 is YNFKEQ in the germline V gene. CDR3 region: CASSQEGASGWSPLHF. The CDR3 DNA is TGTGCCAGCAGCCAAGAGGGGGCGAGTGGCTGGTCACCCCTCCACTTT.

DNA for the CDR3: TGTGCCAGCAGTCGGACATCCAGCAATCAGCCCCAGCATTTT. Translating it yields CASSRTSSNQPQHF. The genes are TRBV2 and TRBJ1-5; D perhaps matches TRBD1 (5 bases). CDR3 length: 14 amino acids. Trimming left V 5 bases short and J 1 base short, with 9 bases between. The germline CDR1 and CDR2 sequences are SNHLY and FYNNEI.

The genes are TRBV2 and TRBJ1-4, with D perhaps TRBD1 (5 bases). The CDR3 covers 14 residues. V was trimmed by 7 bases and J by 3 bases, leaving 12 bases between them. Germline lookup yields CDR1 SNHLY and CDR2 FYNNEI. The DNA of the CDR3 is TGTGCCAGCACTCTAGGGGCAGCTAATGAAAAACTGTTTTTT. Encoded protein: CASTLGAANEKLFF.

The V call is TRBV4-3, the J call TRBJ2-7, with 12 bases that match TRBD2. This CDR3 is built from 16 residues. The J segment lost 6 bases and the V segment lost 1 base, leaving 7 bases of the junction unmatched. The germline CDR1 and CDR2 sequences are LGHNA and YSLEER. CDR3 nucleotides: TGCGCCAGCAGCCAAGGTCCTAGCGGGGGGGGCGGCGAGCAGTACTTC. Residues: CASSQGPSGGGGEQYF.

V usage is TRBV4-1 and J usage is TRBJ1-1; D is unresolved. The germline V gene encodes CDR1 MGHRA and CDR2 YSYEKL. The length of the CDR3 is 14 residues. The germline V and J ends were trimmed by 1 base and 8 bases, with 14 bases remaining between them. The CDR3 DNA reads TGCGCCAGCAGCCAAGCCCACGGGTCTACCGAAGCTTTCTTT. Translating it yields CASSQAHGSTEAFF.

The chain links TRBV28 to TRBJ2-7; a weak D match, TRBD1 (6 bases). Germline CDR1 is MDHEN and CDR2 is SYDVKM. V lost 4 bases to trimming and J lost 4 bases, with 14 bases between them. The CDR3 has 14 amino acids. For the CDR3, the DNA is TGTGCCAGCAGTTCTCCGGACAGACCATACGAGCAGTACTTC. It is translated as CASSSPDRPYEQYF.

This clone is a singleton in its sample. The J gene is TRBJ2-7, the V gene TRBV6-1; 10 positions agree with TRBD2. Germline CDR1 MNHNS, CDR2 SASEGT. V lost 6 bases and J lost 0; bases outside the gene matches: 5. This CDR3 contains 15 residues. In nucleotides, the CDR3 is TGTGCCAGCAGGCCCTCTAGCGGGGGCTCCTACGAGCAGTACTTC. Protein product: CASRPSSGGSYEQYF.

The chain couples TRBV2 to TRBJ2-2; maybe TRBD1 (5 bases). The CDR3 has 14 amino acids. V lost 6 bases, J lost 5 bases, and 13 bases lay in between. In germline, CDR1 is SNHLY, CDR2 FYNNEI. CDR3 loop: CASRGSGLTGELFF. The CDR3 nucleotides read TGTGCCAGCAGGGGTTCAGGGTTGACCGGGGAGCTGTTTTTT.

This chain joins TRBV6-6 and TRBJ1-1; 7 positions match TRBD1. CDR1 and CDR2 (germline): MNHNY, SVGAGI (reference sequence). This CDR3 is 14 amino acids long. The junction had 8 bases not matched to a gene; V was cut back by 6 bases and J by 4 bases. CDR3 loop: CASSRAEGATEAFF. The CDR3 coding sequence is TGTGCCAGCAGCCGCGCGGAGGGGGCCACTGAAGCTTTCTTT.

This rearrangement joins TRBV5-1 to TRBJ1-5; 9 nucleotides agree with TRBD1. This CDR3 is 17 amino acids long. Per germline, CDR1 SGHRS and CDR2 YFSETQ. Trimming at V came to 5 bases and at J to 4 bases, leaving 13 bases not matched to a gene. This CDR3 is CASSLTPGQGTNQPQHF. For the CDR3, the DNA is TGCGCCAGCAGTTTGACCCCGGGACAGGGAACAAATCAGCCCCAGCATTTT.

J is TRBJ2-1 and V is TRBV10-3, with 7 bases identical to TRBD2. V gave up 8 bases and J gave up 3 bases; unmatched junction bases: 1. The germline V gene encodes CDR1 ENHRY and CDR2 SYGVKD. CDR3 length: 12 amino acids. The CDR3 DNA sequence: TGTGCCATCGGGGGGGTCTACAATGAGCAGTTCTTC. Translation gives CAIGGVYNEQFF.

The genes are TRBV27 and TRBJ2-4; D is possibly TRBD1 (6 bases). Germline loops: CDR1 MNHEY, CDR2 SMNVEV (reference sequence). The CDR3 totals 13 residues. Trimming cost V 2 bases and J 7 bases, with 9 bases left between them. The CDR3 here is CASSLGTPNIQYF. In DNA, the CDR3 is TGTGCCAGCAGTTTAGGGACACCCAACATTCAGTACTTC.

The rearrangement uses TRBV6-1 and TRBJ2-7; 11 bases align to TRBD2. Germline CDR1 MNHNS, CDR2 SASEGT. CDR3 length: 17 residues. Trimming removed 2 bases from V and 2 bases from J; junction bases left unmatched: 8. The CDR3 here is CASSEQLAGARAYEQYF. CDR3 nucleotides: TGTGCCAGCAGTGAACAACTAGCGGGGGCTCGCGCCTACGAGCAGTACTTC.

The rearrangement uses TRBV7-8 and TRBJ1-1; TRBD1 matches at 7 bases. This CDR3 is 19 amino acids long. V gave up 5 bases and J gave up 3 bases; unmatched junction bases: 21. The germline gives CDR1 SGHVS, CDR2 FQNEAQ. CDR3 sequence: CASSLPQVRDSPWYTEAFF. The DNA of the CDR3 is TGTGCCAGCAGCCTCCCGCAGGTCCGGGACAGCCCATGGTACACTGAAGCTTTCTTT.

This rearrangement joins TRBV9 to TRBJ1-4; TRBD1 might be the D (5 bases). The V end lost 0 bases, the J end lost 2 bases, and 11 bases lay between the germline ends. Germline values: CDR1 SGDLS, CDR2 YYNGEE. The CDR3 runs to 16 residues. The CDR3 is CASSVAGGATNEKLFF. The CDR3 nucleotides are TGTGCCAGCAGCGTAGCTGGAGGGGCCACTAATGAAAAACTGTTTTTT.

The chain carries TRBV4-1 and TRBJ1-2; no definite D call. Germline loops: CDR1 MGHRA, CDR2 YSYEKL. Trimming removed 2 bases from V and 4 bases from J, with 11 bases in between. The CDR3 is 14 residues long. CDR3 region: CASSQPDKFYGYTF. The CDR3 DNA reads TGCGCCAGCAGCCAACCCGACAAGTTCTATGGCTACACCTTC.

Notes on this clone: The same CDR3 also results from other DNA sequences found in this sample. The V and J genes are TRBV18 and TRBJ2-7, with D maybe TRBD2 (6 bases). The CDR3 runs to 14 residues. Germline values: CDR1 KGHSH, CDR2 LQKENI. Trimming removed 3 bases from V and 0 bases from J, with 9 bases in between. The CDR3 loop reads CASSPPGGSYEQYF. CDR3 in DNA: TGTGCCAGCTCACCTCCCGGGGGCTCCTACGAGCAGTACTTC.